A selection of T cell receptor beta chains follows, all from one sample in a study of OX40 agonist ivuxolimab in advanced cancers. TCRdb keeps only in-frame clones here, not all; method: immunoSEQ multiplex PCR. The sample has about 130,000 clones, about 92% seen once. The input for sequencing was CD4+ or CD8+ T cells sorted from blood, taken in a trial of the OX40 agonist ivuxolimab. These receptors originate from an adult with an advanced solid tumor such as melanoma, head and neck, liver or kidney cancer. Both conserved end residues are part of each CDR3. D genes are given only for firm matches. Size is omitted from some rows. Given values are once, few, many or a class for expanded clones.

-	TRBV7-9	-	TRBJ2-7	14	CASSTRTDAYEQYF	TGTGCCAGCAGCACCAGGACCGATGCCTACGAGCAGTACTTC
-	TRBV11-3	-	TRBJ2-5	12	CASSPAGETQYF	TGTGCCAGCAGCCCCGCCGGAGAGACCCAGTACTTC
-	TRBV27	-	TRBJ1-1	13	CASRRQLNTEAFF	TGTGCCAGCAGGAGGCAGTTGAACACTGAAGCTTTCTTT
-	TRBV7-2	-	TRBJ1-1	15	CASSSPGRMNTEAFF	TGTGCCAGCAGCTCGCCAGGGAGAATGAACACTGAAGCTTTCTTT
-	TRBV19	-	TRBJ2-2	17	CASIGQGWYRNTGELFF	TGTGCCAGTATTGGGCAGGGGTGGTATCGAAACACCGGGGAGCTGTTTTTT
TRBD1	TRBV5-6	-	TRBJ1-1	15	CASSLWDRGPVEAFF	TGTGCCAGCAGCTTGTGGGACAGGGGGCCGGTTGAAGCTTTCTTT
-	TRBV7-2	-	TRBJ2-3	12	CASSLWEDTQYF	TGTGCCAGCAGCTTATGGGAAGATACGCAGTATTTT
TRBD1	TRBV6-6	-	TRBJ2-1	15	CASSSRQGSYNEQFF	TGTGCCAGCAGTTCCCGACAGGGTTCCTACAATGAGCAGTTCTTC
TRBD1	TRBV6-6	-	TRBJ1-2	13	CASRRQGAEGYTF	TGTGCCAGCAGGCGGCAGGGGGCGGAGGGCTACACCTTC
-	TRBV5-5	-	TRBJ2-2	13	CASSPGWAGELFF	TGTGCCAGCAGCCCAGGGTGGGCCGGGGAGCTGTTTTTT
-	TRBV4-2	-	TRBJ1-5	15	CASSQFIGTHQPQHF	TGTGCCAGCAGCCAATTTATCGGGACCCATCAGCCCCAGCATTTT
-	TRBV15	-	TRBJ2-7	16	CATSRGRNQLGYEQYF	TGTGCCACCAGCAGAGGGCGGAATCAATTGGGCTACGAGCAGTACTTC
TRBD2	TRBV7-8	-	TRBJ2-2	15	CASSLLAGRPGELFF	TGTGCCAGCAGCTTACTAGCGGGGAGGCCCGGGGAGCTGTTTTTT
-	TRBV9	-	TRBJ2-3	13	CASSPSPADTQYF	TGTGCCAGCAGCCCCTCCCCCGCAGATACGCAGTATTTT
-	TRBV11-2	once	TRBJ1-2	13	CASSLDGQSGYTF	TGTGCCAGCAGCTTAGATGGACAGTCGGGCTACACCTTC
-	TRBV27	-	TRBJ2-1	22	CASSLGENPPAPVYRKYNEQFF	TGTGCCAGCAGTTTGGGGGAAAACCCCCCAGCCCCGGTGTATAGAAAATACAATGAGCAGTTCTTC
-	TRBV10-3	-	TRBJ2-7	11	CAISGDREQYF	TGTGCCATCAGTGGGGACCGCGAGCAGTACTTC
-	TRBV7-9	-	TRBJ1-2	15	CASRPLTGTSYGYTF	TGTGCCAGCAGACCCTTGACCGGGACAAGCTATGGCTACACCTTC
TRBD1	TRBV7-3	-	TRBJ1-2	14	CASSSPGQTVGYTF	TGTGCCAGCAGCTCCCCGGGACAGACGGTTGGCTACACCTTC
TRBD1	TRBV4-1	few	TRBJ1-5	15	CASSQEVTGDQPQHF	TGCGCCAGCAGCCAAGAAGTAACAGGGGATCAGCCCCAGCATTTT
-	TRBV7-2	-	TRBJ2-3	14	CASSQGAERDTQYF	TGTGCCAGCAGCCAAGGGGCAGAACGAGATACGCAGTATTTT
TRBD1	TRBV4-3	-	TRBJ1-4	21	CASSQDRRTGGHPATNEKLFF	TGCGCCAGCAGCCAAGATAGGCGGACAGGGGGCCATCCCGCAACTAATGAAAAACTGTTTTTT
TRBD2	TRBV9	-	TRBJ2-1	14	CASSASGGINEQFF	TGTGCCAGCAGCGCAAGCGGGGGGATAAATGAGCAGTTCTTC
-	TRBV7-2	-	TRBJ2-1	15	CASSVRDKAYNEQFF	TGTGCCAGCAGCGTCCGGGACAAGGCCTACAATGAGCAGTTCTTC
-	TRBV7-6	-	TRBJ1-3	13	CASSGFSGNTIYF	TGTGCCAGCAGTGGGTTCTCTGGAAACACCATATATTTT
-	TRBV27	-	TRBJ2-7	17	CASSLRFGFSNTYEQYF	TGTGCCAGCAGTTTAAGATTCGGCTTCAGTAATACCTACGAGCAGTACTTC
TRBD1	TRBV5-1	once	TRBJ1-3	13	CASSGTGTNTIYF	TGCGCCAGCAGCGGGACAGGGACAAACACCATATATTTT
-	TRBV27	-	TRBJ2-1	11	CASSLVNEQFF	TGTGCCAGCAGTTTAGTCAATGAGCAGTTCTTC
-	TRBV9	-	TRBJ1-3	17	CASSVGGRSHSGNTIYF	TGTGCCAGCAGCGTAGGCGGTCGGTCCCACTCTGGAAACACCATATATTTT
-	TRBV28	-	TRBJ2-3	16	CASSSGGAGGTDTQYF	TGTGCCAGCAGCTCCGGGGGCGCGGGGGGCACAGATACGCAGTATTTT
-	TRBV28	-	TRBJ1-4	14	CASSIQGLWEKLFF	TGTGCCAGCAGTATACAGGGCCTGTGGGAAAAACTGTTTTTT
-	TRBV5-1	once	TRBJ1-5	14	CASSPGEASQPQHF	TGCGCCAGCAGCCCTGGAGAGGCCAGTCAGCCCCAGCATTTT
TRBD1	TRBV2	-	TRBJ2-5	13	CASSGTAQETQYF	TGTGCCAGCAGCGGGACAGCCCAAGAGACCCAGTACTTC
-	TRBV4-3	-	TRBJ2-7	15	CASSQTRRGTYEQYF	TGCGCCAGCAGCCAGACTCGACGGGGCACCTACGAGCAGTACTTC
-	TRBV5-6	-	TRBJ2-1	15	CASTFSWGGPGEQFF	TGTGCCAGCACCTTCTCCTGGGGGGGCCCGGGTGAGCAGTTCTTC
TRBD1	TRBV5-1	-	TRBJ1-2	16	CASSLALTDRGPDYTF	TGCGCCAGCAGCTTGGCCCTAACGGACAGGGGGCCCGACTACACCTTC
-	TRBV9	-	TRBJ1-3	13	CASSVERGQLLYF	TGTGCCAGCAGCGTAGAGCGAGGGCAGCTCCTATATTTT
-	TRBV29-1	-	TRBJ1-2	13	CSVERAANYGYTF	TGCAGCGTTGAACGGGCAGCTAACTATGGCTACACCTTC
TRBD2	TRBV6-1	-	TRBJ2-7	18	CASSALTSGRASSYEQYF	TGTGCCAGCAGTGCCTTGACTAGCGGGAGGGCCAGCTCCTACGAGCAGTACTTC
-	TRBV10-3	-	TRBJ2-1	16	CAIRSGPGGRNNEQFF	TGTGCCATCAGGTCTGGGCCCGGGGGACGGAACAATGAGCAGTTCTTC
TRBD2	TRBV9	-	TRBJ2-1	16	CASSVPAGVSYNEQFF	TGTGCCAGCAGCGTTCCAGCGGGGGTGTCCTACAATGAGCAGTTCTTC
-	TRBV29-1	few	TRBJ1-1	14	CSVSHLDVGGEAFF	TGCAGCGTAAGTCATTTGGACGTTGGCGGTGAAGCTTTCTTT
-	TRBV6-1	-	TRBJ1-4	15	CASLGYGGKGEKLFF	TGTGCCAGCTTGGGTTATGGAGGGAAAGGTGAAAAACTGTTTTTT
-	TRBV5-1	-	TRBJ2-7	13	CASSSGPSYEQYF	TGCGCCAGCAGCTCGGGACCGTCCTACGAGCAGTACTTC
-	TRBV27	-	TRBJ1-5	14	CASSHLAFNQPQHF	TGTGCCAGCAGTCATCTAGCATTCAATCAGCCCCAGCATTTT
-	TRBV15	-	TRBJ2-5	11	CATSRGETQYF	TGTGCCACCAGCAGAGGAGAGACCCAGTACTTC
-	TRBV10-1	-	TRBJ2-5	16	CARVNLPGLPGETQYF	TGCGCCAGGGTGAACTTACCGGGACTCCCTGGGGAGACCCAGTACTTC
-	TRBV7-8	-	TRBJ1-4	15	CASSLSARRLEKLFF	TGTGCCAGCAGCTTATCCGCCCGGCGCTTGGAAAAACTGTTTTTT
TRBD1	TRBV7-2	-	TRBJ1-1	15	CASSLQGARDTEAFF	TGTGCCAGCAGCTTACAGGGGGCAAGGGACACTGAAGCTTTCTTT
-	TRBV6-1	-	TRBJ1-2	14	CASSEIGIRGGYTF	TGTGCCAGCAGTGAAATAGGGATCCGCGGCGGCTACACCTTC
-	TRBV28	-	TRBJ1-2	15	CASEGQGRGRAGYTF	TGTGCCAGTGAGGGGCAGGGTCGAGGGCGTGCGGGCTACACCTTC
-	TRBV11-2	few	TRBJ1-1	12	CASSLVGTEAFF	TGTGCCAGCAGCTTGGTCGGGACTGAAGCTTTCTTT
-	TRBV25-1	-	TRBJ2-4	13	CASSGTDKNIQYF	TGTGCCAGCAGTGGGACAGACAAAAACATTCAGTACTTC